These 14 T cell receptor beta chains were sequenced from one sample in a study of control samples from healthy donors and cancer patients. The protocol was immunoSEQ multiplex PCR, while the TCRdb copy is restricted to in-frame clones and leaves out a portion. Of 79,000 or so clones in the sample, 85% to 90% were seen once. The sample consisted of PBMCs. These receptors were obtained from a woman in her fifties or sixties with colorectal cancer.

The chain uses TRBV2 and TRBJ2-2; TRBD2 is a possible D gene (5 bases). Trimming took 5 bases from V and 0 from J, leaving 10 bases between them. The CDR3 loop spans 15 amino acids. Looked up from germline, CDR1 is SNHLY and CDR2 is FYNNEI. The DNA for the CDR3 is TGTGCCAGCAGTCGAGGAGGTTCGAACACCGGGGAGCTGTTTTTT. Translating gives CASSRGGSNTGELFF.

This clone was recorded a few times. This chain connects TRBV6-2 or TRBV6-3 to TRBJ1-5; D unresolved. The CDR3 has 14 residues. Germline V lookup: CDR1 MNHEY, CDR2 SVGEGT. The germline V and J ends were trimmed by 2 bases and 4 bases, with 9 bases remaining between them. CDR3 sequence: CASSYPIGNQPQHF. In DNA form, the CDR3 reads TGTGCCAGCAGTTACCCAATTGGAAATCAGCCCCAGCATTTT.

The chain is built from TRBV5-6 and TRBJ2-2, with D possibly called TRBD1 or TRBD2 (5 bases each). Germline V gene sequence: CDR1 SGHDT, CDR2 YYEEEE. V lost 0 bases to trimming and J lost 0 bases, with 12 bases between them. This CDR3 comprises 17 residues. CDR3 sequence (DNA): TGTGCCAGCAGCTTGGGGGGGTGGCAGGCGAACACCGGGGAGCTGTTTTTT. Translating it yields CASSLGGWQANTGELFF.

V usage is TRBV5-5 and J usage is TRBJ2-1; 8 nucleotides match TRBD1. CDR3 size: 16 residues. Germline trimming cut 3 bases from V and 10 bases from J; bases unmatched to any gene: 15. Germline CDR1 and CDR2: SGHKS and YYEKEE (reference sequence). The CDR3 loop is CASSSVPGQVQREQFF. The DNA of the CDR3 is TGTGCCAGCAGCTCAGTCCCGGGACAGGTTCAAAGGGAGCAGTTCTTC.

This rearrangement joins TRBV7-2 to TRBJ1-3; D perhaps matches TRBD1 (6 bases). CDR3 length equals 17 residues. CDR1 is SGHTA and CDR2 is FQGNSA in the germline V gene. Trimming took 1 base from V and 1 from J, leaving 14 bases between them. CDR3 loop: CASSLVGTPNSGNTIYF. As DNA, the CDR3 is TGTGCCAGCAGCTTAGTTGGGACACCAAATTCTGGAAACACCATATATTTT.

The chain combines TRBV18 with TRBJ2-3; 10 bases line up with TRBD2. The CDR3 covers 16 residues. J gave up 1 base and V 6 bases, and 7 bases lay outside the gene matches. CDR1 KGHSH and CDR2 LQKENI come from the germline V gene. The CDR3 nucleotides are TGTGCCAGCTCGCCGAGGAGCGGGGGGGGCACAGATACGCAGTATTTT. This gives the protein CASSPRSGGGTDTQYF.

This clone appeared a few times. CDR3 coding DNA: TGTGCCAGCAGCCAAGATTCAGGGGGCTCTGGAAACACCATATATTTT. Encoded protein: CASSQDSGGSGNTIYF. The V gene is TRBV4-2, the J gene TRBJ1-3, with 7 bases fitting TRBD1. CDR3 size: 16 residues. Germline CDR1 and CDR2: LGHNA and YNFKEQ. V lost 0 bases to trimming and J lost 0 bases; unmatched junction nucleotides: 2.

V gene TRBV9 combines with J gene TRBJ2-3; no definite D call. Per the germline V gene, CDR1 is SGDLS and CDR2 is YYNGEE. Trimming stripped 0 bases from V and 1 base from J, with 6 bases between. This CDR3 has 14 residues. This CDR3 reads CASSVDPGTDTQYF. The DNA for the CDR3 is TGTGCCAGCAGCGTAGACCCCGGCACAGATACGCAGTATTTT.

The chain is built from TRBV10-3 and TRBJ1-2; D unclear. This CDR3 region has 14 residues. Germline CDR1 is ENHRY and CDR2 is SYGVKD. The ends were cut back, 0 bases at V and 8 bases at J, with 13 bases in the middle. CDR3 nucleotide sequence: TGTGCCATCAGTGAGTCGATTCAGGTTGGCGGCTACACCTTC. It specifies CAISESIQVGGYTF.

This clone has more than one count but fewer than ten. The rearrangement uses TRBV7-2 and TRBJ2-3; no reliable D call. This CDR3 is 13 amino acids long. Germline V gene data show CDR1 as SGHTA and CDR2 as FQGNSA. Trimming stripped 4 bases from V and 6 bases from J, with 11 bases between. CDR3 sequence reads: CASSSNPGDTQYF. The CDR3 coding sequence is TGTGCCAGCAGCTCAAACCCCGGTGATACGCAGTATTTT. The full variable domain, its missing parts supplied by reference TRBV7-2 and TRBJ2-3, is GAGVSQSPSNKVTEKGKDVELRCDPISGHTALYWYRQSLGQGLEFLIYFQGNSAPDKSGLPSDRFSAERTGGSVSTLTIQRTQQEDSAVYLCASSSNPGDTQYFGPGTRLTVL.

The chain recombines TRBV11-3 with TRBJ1-1; no definite D call. Germline V CDR1 and CDR2: SGHNT, YENEEA. The V gene lost 4 bases and the J gene lost 1 base, with 7 bases spanning the gap. The length of the CDR3 is 13 residues. The CDR3 region has the DNA TGTGCCAGCAGCTGGACCCAGAACACTGAAGCTTTCTTT. It specifies CASSWTQNTEAFF.

The rearrangement uses TRBV19 and TRBJ2-2; TRBD1 agrees at 9 bases. Germline assignment: CDR1 LNHDA and CDR2 SQIVND (reference sequence). This CDR3 spans 17 amino acids. The junction had 8 bases not matched to a gene; V was cut back by 3 bases and J by 3 bases. This chain's CDR3 is CASSMDRGVSDTGELFF. In DNA form, the CDR3 reads TGTGCCAGTAGTATGGACAGGGGAGTGTCGGACACCGGGGAGCTGTTTTTT.

The rearrangement uses TRBV12-3 or TRBV12-4 and TRBJ1-5; D not certain. The CDR3 contains 11 residues. The ends were cut back, 3 bases at V and 7 bases at J, with 4 bases in the middle. The CDR3: CASSLNQPQHF. DNA for the CDR3: TGTGCCAGCAGTTTGAACCAGCCCCAGCATTTT.

The V call is TRBV24-1, the J call TRBJ2-6; no clear D gene. CDR3 length equals 15 residues. V gave up 4 bases and J gave up 2 bases, with 8 bases separating them. Germline V gene lookup returns CDR1 KGHDR and CDR2 SFDVKD. The CDR3 sequence: CATSDPSAGANVLTF. CDR3 nucleotides: TGTGCCACCAGTGACCCTTCGGCTGGGGCCAACGTCCTGACTTTC.